This TCR beta chain was observed in a study of cytomegalovirus exposure and HLA in healthy donors. TCRdb's copy holds only in-frame clones and misses some; the assay was immunoSEQ multiplex PCR. The sample carries approximately 300,000 clones, about nine tenths recorded once. A remark on this clone: Its antigen is not known.

Regarding the study as a whole: The study flagged around 150 TCR beta chains as cytomegalovirus-associated. Most TCR sequences proved rare, with some public TCRs found in many donors. Using the classifier, cytomegalovirus status was reportedly diagnosed with high specificity and sensitivity.

This TCR derives from a woman aged 18 to 35 in good health and CMV-seronegative. Sequenced sample: PBMCs.

The CDR3 here is CASSYLYGYTF. The CDR3 nucleotides read TGTGCCAGCAGCTACCTCTATGGCTACACCTTC. V gene TRBV6-6 combines with J gene TRBJ1-2; no clear D. V dropped 6 bases and J dropped 4 bases, with 6 bases sitting between them. CDR1 is MNHNY and CDR2 is SVGAGI in the germline V gene (reference sequence). This CDR3 comprises 11 residues.